The clone carrying this T cell receptor (beta chain) came up once. This sample stems from a study of blood T cell repertoires in COVID-19. Some clones are missing from TCRdb's copy, which holds only in-frame ones; the method was immunoSEQ multiplex PCR. This table has about 150,000 clones, around three quarters appearing once. There are 16 residues in the CDR3. Germline V gene sequence: CDR1 SGDLS, CDR2 YYNGEE. The ends were cut back, 3 bases at V and 0 bases at J, with 14 bases in the middle. The TCR sequence derives from a man older than 75 with acute or convalescent COVID-19. The chain combines TRBV9 with TRBJ2-3; a possible D gene is TRBD1 (6 bases). The sample comprised peripheral blood. The CDR3 bases are TGTGCCAGCAGCGCCGCTTGGGGGCTAAGCACAGATACGCAGTATTTT. This codes for CASSAAWGLSTDTQYF.